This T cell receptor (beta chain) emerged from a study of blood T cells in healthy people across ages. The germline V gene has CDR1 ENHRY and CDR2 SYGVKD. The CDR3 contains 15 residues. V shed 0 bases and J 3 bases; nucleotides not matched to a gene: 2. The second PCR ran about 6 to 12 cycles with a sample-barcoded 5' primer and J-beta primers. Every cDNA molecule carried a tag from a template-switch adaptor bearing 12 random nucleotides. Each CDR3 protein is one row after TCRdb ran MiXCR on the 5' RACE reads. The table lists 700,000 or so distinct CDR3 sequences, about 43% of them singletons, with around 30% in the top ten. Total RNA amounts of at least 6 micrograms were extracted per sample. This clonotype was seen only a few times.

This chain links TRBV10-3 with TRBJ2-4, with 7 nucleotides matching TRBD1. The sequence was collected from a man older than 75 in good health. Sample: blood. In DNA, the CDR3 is TGTGCCATCAGTGAGTCGACAGGGATCAAAAACATTCAGTACTTC. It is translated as CAISESTGIKNIQYF.